A selection of T cell receptor beta chains follows, all from one sample in a study of T cell changes during pregnancy in multiple sclerosis. Repertoires were generated with immunoSEQ multiplex PCR, while TCRdb's copy carries only in-frame clones and drops some. Of 45,000 to 60,000 clones in the sample, approximately 93% are singletons; the top ten hold roughly 1.8%. Sequencing was performed on peripheral blood, taken in the second trimester of pregnancy. The receptors here all came from a female donor with multiple sclerosis, enrolled in a pregnancy study. Both conserved end residues are part of each CDR3. The order of the fields is clone size, CDR3 length, V gene, D gene, J gene, CDR3 protein, CDR3 DNA. The D gene is left open where the match is weak. Part of the rows lack a size; the others show once, few, many or a class for expanded clones.

clone_size: -
cdr3_length: 18
v_call: TRBV7-9
d_call: TRBD2
j_call: TRBJ2-3
cdr3_aa: CASSSPGATSGRSDTQYF
cdr3_nt: TGTGCCAGCAGCTCCCCGGGGGCGACTAGCGGGAGATCAGATACGCAGTATTTT

clone_size: -
cdr3_length: 14
v_call: TRBV4-3
d_call: TRBD2
j_call: TRBJ2-7
cdr3_aa: CASSQTSGSYEQYF
cdr3_nt: TGCGCCAGCAGCCAGACTAGCGGGAGCTACGAGCAGTACTTC

clone_size: -
cdr3_length: 12
v_call: TRBV19
d_call: -
j_call: TRBJ1-2
cdr3_aa: CATLNSYGGYTF
cdr3_nt: TGTGCCACCCTAAACAGCTATGGTGGCTACACCTTC

clone_size: -
cdr3_length: 18
v_call: TRBV13
d_call: TRBD2
j_call: TRBJ2-1
cdr3_aa: CASSSGTSGAMKNNEQFF
cdr3_nt: TGTGCCAGCAGCTCCGGGACTAGCGGGGCTATGAAGAACAATGAGCAGTTCTTC

clone_size: once
cdr3_length: 15
v_call: TRBV7-2
d_call: TRBD2
j_call: TRBJ2-7
cdr3_aa: CASSPQRDFSYEQYF
cdr3_nt: TGTGCCAGCAGCCCTCAGCGGGACTTCTCCTACGAGCAGTACTTC

clone_size: -
cdr3_length: 15
v_call: TRBV5-4
d_call: -
j_call: TRBJ1-3
cdr3_aa: CASSRGQGSGNTIYF
cdr3_nt: TGTGCCAGCAGCCGCGGTCAGGGCTCTGGAAACACCATATATTTT

clone_size: -
cdr3_length: 12
v_call: TRBV29-1
d_call: TRBD2
j_call: TRBJ2-3
cdr3_aa: CSVVGREDTQYF
cdr3_nt: TGCAGCGTTGTTGGGAGGGAAGATACGCAGTATTTT

clone_size: few
cdr3_length: 16
v_call: TRBV5-1
d_call: -
j_call: TRBJ2-2
cdr3_aa: CASSLDGGASTGELFF
cdr3_nt: TGCGCCAGCAGCTTGGATGGGGGCGCCAGCACCGGGGAGCTGTTTTTT

clone_size: -
cdr3_length: 17
v_call: TRBV15
d_call: TRBD1
j_call: TRBJ1-2
cdr3_aa: CATSRDGQGRANYGYTF
cdr3_nt: TGTGCCACCAGCAGGGACGGACAGGGGAGGGCAAACTATGGCTACACCTTC

clone_size: -
cdr3_length: 14
v_call: TRBV7-9
d_call: -
j_call: TRBJ2-7
cdr3_aa: CASSRPGQPYEQYF
cdr3_nt: TGTGCCAGCAGCCGACCCGGACAGCCCTACGAGCAGTACTTC

clone_size: -
cdr3_length: 16
v_call: TRBV14
d_call: -
j_call: TRBJ2-1
cdr3_aa: CASSQGTGVAYNEQFF
cdr3_nt: TGTGCCAGCAGCCAAGGTACGGGAGTGGCCTACAATGAGCAGTTCTTC

clone_size: -
cdr3_length: 12
v_call: TRBV6-1
d_call: -
j_call: TRBJ1-4
cdr3_aa: CASSEVREKLFF
cdr3_nt: TGTGCCAGCAGTGAAGTGAGGGAAAAACTGTTTTTT

clone_size: once
cdr3_length: 14
v_call: TRBV29-1
d_call: TRBD1
j_call: TRBJ1-2
cdr3_aa: CSVEATGDHYGYTF
cdr3_nt: TGCAGCGTTGAAGCCACAGGGGATCACTATGGCTACACCTTC

clone_size: -
cdr3_length: 17
v_call: TRBV19
d_call: TRBD2
j_call: TRBJ2-7
cdr3_aa: CASSIPPRSGRPPQQYF
cdr3_nt: TGTGCCAGTAGTATTCCCCCCCGAAGCGGGAGGCCGCCCCAACAGTACTTC

clone_size: -
cdr3_length: 16
v_call: TRBV5-1
d_call: -
j_call: TRBJ2-1
cdr3_aa: CASRNEWDFSYNEQFF
cdr3_nt: TGCGCCAGCAGAAACGAATGGGACTTCTCCTACAATGAGCAGTTCTTC

clone_size: once
cdr3_length: 14
v_call: TRBV27
d_call: -
j_call: TRBJ1-4
cdr3_aa: CASRRVATNEKLFF
cdr3_nt: TGTGCCAGCAGGAGGGTAGCAACTAATGAAAAACTGTTTTTT

clone_size: -
cdr3_length: 15
v_call: TRBV27
d_call: TRBD1
j_call: TRBJ1-4
cdr3_aa: CASSSLQGAREKLFF
cdr3_nt: TGTGCCAGCAGTTCTCTACAGGGGGCGCGTGAAAAACTGTTTTTT

clone_size: -
cdr3_length: 14
v_call: TRBV5-6
d_call: TRBD1
j_call: TRBJ1-4
cdr3_aa: CASSFGTVNEKLFF
cdr3_nt: TGTGCCAGCAGCTTTGGGACAGTTAATGAAAAACTGTTTTTT

clone_size: -
cdr3_length: 15
v_call: TRBV5-1
d_call: -
j_call: TRBJ1-3
cdr3_aa: CASRPEQDYRNTIYF
cdr3_nt: TGCGCCAGCCGCCCCGAGCAGGACTACCGAAACACCATATATTTT

clone_size: -
cdr3_length: 15
v_call: TRBV30
d_call: TRBD1
j_call: TRBJ1-2
cdr3_aa: CAWSLGTGPNYGYTF
cdr3_nt: TGTGCCTGGAGTCTGGGGACAGGCCCTAACTATGGCTACACCTTC

clone_size: -
cdr3_length: 13
v_call: TRBV19
d_call: TRBD1
j_call: TRBJ1-4
cdr3_aa: CASRMDRDEKLFF
cdr3_nt: TGTGCCAGTAGAATGGACAGGGATGAAAAACTGTTTTTT

clone_size: -
cdr3_length: 16
v_call: TRBV5-4
d_call: TRBD1
j_call: TRBJ1-3
cdr3_aa: CASSLNRGSSGNTIYF
cdr3_nt: TGTGCCAGCAGCTTGAACAGGGGAAGCTCTGGAAACACCATATATTTT

clone_size: -
cdr3_length: 14
v_call: TRBV7-9
d_call: -
j_call: TRBJ1-2
cdr3_aa: CASSLTTVAGGYTF
cdr3_nt: TGTGCCAGCAGCTTAACGACAGTCGCTGGAGGCTACACCTTC

clone_size: -
cdr3_length: 16
v_call: TRBV14
d_call: TRBD2
j_call: TRBJ2-1
cdr3_aa: CASRTRGSGSYNEQFF
cdr3_nt: TGTGCCAGCAGAACCCGAGGGAGCGGGAGCTACAATGAGCAGTTCTTC

clone_size: -
cdr3_length: 14
v_call: TRBV9
d_call: -
j_call: TRBJ1-1
cdr3_aa: CASSVGGLTTEAFF
cdr3_nt: TGTGCCAGCAGCGTAGGGGGGCTTACCACTGAAGCTTTCTTT

clone_size: -
cdr3_length: 15
v_call: TRBV30
d_call: TRBD1
j_call: TRBJ1-5
cdr3_aa: CAWNSGQGGNQPQHF
cdr3_nt: TGTGCCTGGAACTCGGGGCAGGGGGGCAATCAGCCCCAGCATTTT

clone_size: -
cdr3_length: 14
v_call: TRBV7-2
d_call: -
j_call: TRBJ2-7
cdr3_aa: CASSLDGGDYEQYF
cdr3_nt: TGTGCCAGCAGCTTAGATGGAGGGGACTACGAGCAGTACTTC

clone_size: -
cdr3_length: 13
v_call: TRBV29-1
d_call: TRBD1
j_call: TRBJ2-7
cdr3_aa: CSATTRQGYEQYF
cdr3_nt: TGCAGCGCTACGACGCGACAGGGCTACGAGCAGTACTTC

clone_size: once
cdr3_length: 15
v_call: TRBV2
d_call: -
j_call: TRBJ2-1
cdr3_aa: CASLRRNLKGGEQFF
cdr3_nt: TGTGCCAGCTTACGACGGAACCTAAAAGGGGGTGAGCAGTTCTTC

clone_size: -
cdr3_length: 17
v_call: TRBV7-9
d_call: TRBD1
j_call: TRBJ1-1
cdr3_aa: CASSLQGGHLRGTEAFF
cdr3_nt: TGTGCCAGCAGCTTACAGGGGGGCCATTTGAGGGGCACTGAAGCTTTCTTT

clone_size: -
cdr3_length: 15
v_call: TRBV7-9
d_call: TRBD2
j_call: TRBJ2-7
cdr3_aa: CASSLSSGSSYEQYF
cdr3_nt: TGTGCCAGCAGCTTATCTAGCGGGAGCTCTTACGAGCAGTACTTC

clone_size: -
cdr3_length: 15
v_call: TRBV5-6
d_call: TRBD1
j_call: TRBJ2-3
cdr3_aa: CASSSLDRATDTQYF
cdr3_nt: TGTGCCAGCAGCTCTCTGGACAGGGCGACAGATACGCAGTATTTT

clone_size: -
cdr3_length: 15
v_call: TRBV6-5
d_call: TRBD1
j_call: TRBJ2-1
cdr3_aa: CASSPHRGLYNEQFF
cdr3_nt: TGTGCCAGCAGTCCCCACAGGGGGCTGTACAATGAGCAGTTCTTC

clone_size: -
cdr3_length: 16
v_call: TRBV7-3
d_call: TRBD2
j_call: TRBJ2-1
cdr3_aa: CASSLYLSGRGDEQFF
cdr3_nt: TGTGCCAGCAGCTTATACCTTAGCGGGAGGGGGGATGAGCAGTTCTTC

clone_size: -
cdr3_length: 15
v_call: TRBV19
d_call: TRBD1
j_call: TRBJ2-2
cdr3_aa: CASDVRDRNTGELFF
cdr3_nt: TGTGCCAGTGATGTCCGGGACAGAAACACCGGGGAGCTGTTTTTT

clone_size: -
cdr3_length: 15
v_call: TRBV4-3
d_call: TRBD2
j_call: TRBJ2-1
cdr3_aa: CASSQSRGAYNEQFF
cdr3_nt: TGCGCCAGCAGCCAGTCACGGGGGGCCTACAATGAGCAGTTCTTC

clone_size: -
cdr3_length: 15
v_call: TRBV29-1
d_call: TRBD2
j_call: TRBJ2-3
cdr3_aa: CSVEDPAGGPNTQYF
cdr3_nt: TGCAGCGTTGAGGACCCAGCGGGAGGGCCTAATACGCAGTATTTT

clone_size: -
cdr3_length: 18
v_call: TRBV4-3
d_call: TRBD1
j_call: TRBJ1-6
cdr3_aa: CASSQGLGQGLENSPLHF
cdr3_nt: TGCGCCAGCAGCCAAGGTCTAGGACAGGGGTTAGAAAATTCACCCCTCCACTTT

clone_size: -
cdr3_length: 15
v_call: TRBV28
d_call: TRBD2
j_call: TRBJ2-4
cdr3_aa: CASSWTSGRATIQYF
cdr3_nt: TGTGCCAGCAGTTGGACTAGCGGGAGGGCCACCATTCAGTACTTC

clone_size: -
cdr3_length: 13
v_call: TRBV19
d_call: -
j_call: TRBJ2-1
cdr3_aa: CASRLHGGDRQFF
cdr3_nt: TGTGCCAGTAGACTCCACGGGGGGGACAGGCAGTTCTTC

clone_size: -
cdr3_length: 14
v_call: TRBV28
d_call: -
j_call: TRBJ2-7
cdr3_aa: CASMVAPSSYEQYF
cdr3_nt: TGTGCCAGCATGGTAGCGCCGAGCTCCTACGAGCAGTACTTC

clone_size: -
cdr3_length: 14
v_call: TRBV4-3
d_call: TRBD1
j_call: TRBJ1-1
cdr3_aa: CASSQTTGDTEAFF
cdr3_nt: TGCGCCAGCAGCCAGACGACAGGGGACACTGAAGCTTTCTTT